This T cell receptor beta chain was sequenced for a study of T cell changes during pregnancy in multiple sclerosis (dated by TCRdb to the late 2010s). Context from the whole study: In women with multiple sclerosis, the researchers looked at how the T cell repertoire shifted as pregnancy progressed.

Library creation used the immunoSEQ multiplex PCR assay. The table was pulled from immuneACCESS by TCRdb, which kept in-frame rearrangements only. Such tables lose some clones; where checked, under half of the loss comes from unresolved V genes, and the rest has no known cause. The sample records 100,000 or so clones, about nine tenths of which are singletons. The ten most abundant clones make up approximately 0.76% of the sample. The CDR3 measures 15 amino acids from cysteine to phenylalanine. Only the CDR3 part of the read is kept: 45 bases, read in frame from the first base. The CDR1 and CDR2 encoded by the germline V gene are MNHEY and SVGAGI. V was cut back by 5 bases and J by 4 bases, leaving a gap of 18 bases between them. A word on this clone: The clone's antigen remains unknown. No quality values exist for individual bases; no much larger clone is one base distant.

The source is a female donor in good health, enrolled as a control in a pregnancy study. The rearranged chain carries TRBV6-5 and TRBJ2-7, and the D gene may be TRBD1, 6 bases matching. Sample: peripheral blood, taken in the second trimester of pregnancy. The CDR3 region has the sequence CASSQPITGRYEQYF. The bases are TGTGCCAGCAGTCAACCAATCACAGGGCGTTACGAGCAGTACTTC.